This TCR beta chain was identified during a study of molecular identifiers for immune sequencing clone quantification (dated by TCRdb to between 2018 and 2020). With regard to the full study: For a replicate experiment, RNA from roughly 20,000 or 100,000 naive CD8 T cells was divided into five aliquots, and four of the five aliquots were sequenced. The study was a methods study using CD8 T cells to benchmark molecular-identifier clustering-based TCR repertoire sequencing (MIDCIRS) and TCR RNA copy counting.

This clonotype was recorded at least ten times. It lacks a known antigen. No base quality values were provided; no much bigger clone lies one nucleotide off. Trimming removed 0 bases from V and 4 bases from J; the gene matches leave 4 bases unexplained. From the cysteine through the phenylalanine, the CDR3 covers 15 amino acids. Just CDR3 DNA is preserved here, 45 bases in frame from base 1. Reading the germline V gene gives CDR1 SGDLS and CDR2 YYNGEE. The receptor library was made with PCR. Sequencing used an Illumina HiSeq 4000. Bulk TCR libraries were generated as previously described, with the TCR primers listed in Table S5 used. Total RNA was purified with the Qiagen AllPrep DNA/RNA kit. Before analysis, reads from multiple sequencing runs of the same library were pooled. Concerning the study's data processing: Reads were retained only if an exact TCR constant sequence was present, and the retained reads were trimmed to 150 nt and grouped according to their 12-nt molecular barcodes. Reads within each barcode group were sub-clustered using a 15% Levenshtein threshold, and quality-weighted consensus sequences were constructed for each RNA molecule. Non-functional sequences were discarded, and so were lower-count sequences lying one edit away from another sequence. On the basis of fitting two negative binomial distributions, barcode sub-clusters with fewer than 20% of the maximum read count were discarded. TCRdb's own reprocessing of the public reads used fastp at Q25 and MiXCR and kept productive beta chains. Each CDR3 protein appears once, grouped with its most common genes and DNA. These V and J calls rely on TCRdb rather than the paper's analysis. The sample has 250,000 to 400,000 distinct CDR3 sequences on record, over 20% of them singletons. The ten biggest clones cover approximately 0.8% of the sample.

Naive CD8 T cell libraries were made from about 20,000 to 1,000,000 sorted cells using 10%, 30% or 50% of purified RNA. Naive CD8 T cells, defined as CD8+CD4-CCR7+CD45RA+, were FACS-sorted into RLT Plus buffer on a BD FACSAria II. Detection sensitivity was tested by spiking Jurkat RNA equal to some 11 TCR copies' worth into samples containing 20,000-1,000,000 naive CD8 T cells. CD8 T cells were enriched with RosetteSep CD8+ T Cell Enrichment Cocktail and Ficoll-Paque, followed by ACK red cell lysis. Summary of the overall study and its limitations: Without barcode sub-clustering, chimeric consensus sequences inflated TCR diversity; chimeras reached as high as 47%. The naive libraries included spiked-in Jurkat TCR RNA (over nine copies' worth), and this RNA is not part of the donor repertoire. In CMV-specific effector cells, over 99% of molecules were held by clones above 20 RNA copies, whereas under 1% of molecules were held by such clones in naive cells. Highly expanded clone sizes could be underestimated because identical TCR molecules may share a barcode. Modeling estimated 2.5 to 3 recovered TCR RNA copies per cell, compared with about 9.8 by digital PCR, which implies 30% to 35% capture efficiency. Even against a background of one million naive CD8 T cells, spiked-in Jurkat TCR RNA amounting to a single cell's worth was reported to be detectable.

The TCR sequence derives from a human donor in good health. Some libraries in this study had Jurkat cell RNA spiked in. Sequencing was carried out using naive CD8+ T cells from blood, with Jurkat cell RNA spiked in. What the cell subset or site label conveys for this sample: FACS-sorted CD8+CD4-CCR7+CD45RA+ naive T cells. Recombination connected TRBV9 to TRBJ2-7; 10 bases in the junction line up with TRBD2. The sequenced DNA: TGTGCCAGCAGCGTAGGTCTAGCGGGGGAATACGAGCAGTACTTC. This sequence encodes CASSVGLAGEYEQYF.